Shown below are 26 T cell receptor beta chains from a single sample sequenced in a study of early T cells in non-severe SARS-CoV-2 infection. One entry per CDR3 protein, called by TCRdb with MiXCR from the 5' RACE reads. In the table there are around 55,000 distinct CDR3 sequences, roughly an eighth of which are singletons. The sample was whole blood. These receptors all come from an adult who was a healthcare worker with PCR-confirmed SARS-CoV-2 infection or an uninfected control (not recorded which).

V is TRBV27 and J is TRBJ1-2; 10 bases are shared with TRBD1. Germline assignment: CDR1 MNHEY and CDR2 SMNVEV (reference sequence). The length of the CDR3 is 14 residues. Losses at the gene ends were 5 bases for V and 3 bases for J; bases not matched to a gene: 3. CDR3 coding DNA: TGTGCCAGCAGTGGGACAGGGGCGTACTATGGCTACACCTTC. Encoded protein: CASSGTGAYYGYTF.

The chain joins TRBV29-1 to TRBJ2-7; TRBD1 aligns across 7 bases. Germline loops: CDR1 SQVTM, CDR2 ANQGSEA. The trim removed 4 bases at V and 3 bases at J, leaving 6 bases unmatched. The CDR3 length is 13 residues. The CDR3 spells CSVALGTDYEQYF. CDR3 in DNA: TGCAGCGTTGCTCTAGGGACAGACTACGAGCAGTACTTC.

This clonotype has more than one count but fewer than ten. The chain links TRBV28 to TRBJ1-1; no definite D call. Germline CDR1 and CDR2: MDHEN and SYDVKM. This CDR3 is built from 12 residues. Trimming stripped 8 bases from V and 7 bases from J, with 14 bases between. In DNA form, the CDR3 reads TGTGCCAGCCTAAGAGGTGCCGTTGAAGCTTTCTTT. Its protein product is CASLRGAVEAFF.

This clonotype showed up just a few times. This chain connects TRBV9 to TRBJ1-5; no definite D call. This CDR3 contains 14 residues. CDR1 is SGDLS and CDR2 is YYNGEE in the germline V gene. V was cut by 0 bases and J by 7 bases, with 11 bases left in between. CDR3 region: CASSVGDFGQPQHF. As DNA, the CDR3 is TGTGCCAGCAGCGTAGGGGATTTCGGCCAGCCCCAGCATTTT.

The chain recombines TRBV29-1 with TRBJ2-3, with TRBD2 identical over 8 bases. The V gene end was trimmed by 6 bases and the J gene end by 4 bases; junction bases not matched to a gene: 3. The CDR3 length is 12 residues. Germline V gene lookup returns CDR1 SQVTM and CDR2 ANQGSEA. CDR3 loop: CSVQRGPDTQYF. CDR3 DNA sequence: TGCAGCGTGCAGCGGGGGCCAGATACGCAGTATTTT.

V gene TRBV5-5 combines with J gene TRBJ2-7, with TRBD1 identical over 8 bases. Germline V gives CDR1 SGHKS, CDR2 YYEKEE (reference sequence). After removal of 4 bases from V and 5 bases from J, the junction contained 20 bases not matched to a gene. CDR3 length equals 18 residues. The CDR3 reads CASSRARTAWTGNNEQYF. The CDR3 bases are TGTGCCAGCAGCCGCGCGAGGACAGCCTGGACAGGGAACAACGAGCAGTACTTC.

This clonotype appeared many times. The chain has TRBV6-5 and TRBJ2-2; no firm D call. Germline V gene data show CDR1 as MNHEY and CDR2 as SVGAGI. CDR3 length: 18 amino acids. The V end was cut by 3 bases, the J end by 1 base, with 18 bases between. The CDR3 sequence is CASSYDGWLFRNTGELFF. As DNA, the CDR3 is TGTGCCAGCAGTTATGATGGGTGGCTTTTTCGGAACACCGGGGAGCTGTTTTTT.

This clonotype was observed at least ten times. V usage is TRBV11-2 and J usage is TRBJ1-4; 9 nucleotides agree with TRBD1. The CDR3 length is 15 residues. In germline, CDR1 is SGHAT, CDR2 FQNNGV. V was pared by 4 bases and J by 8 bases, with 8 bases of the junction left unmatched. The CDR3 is CASSSSTGGGEKLFF. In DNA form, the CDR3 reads TGTGCCAGCAGCTCCTCGACAGGGGGGGGAGAAAAACTGTTTTTT.

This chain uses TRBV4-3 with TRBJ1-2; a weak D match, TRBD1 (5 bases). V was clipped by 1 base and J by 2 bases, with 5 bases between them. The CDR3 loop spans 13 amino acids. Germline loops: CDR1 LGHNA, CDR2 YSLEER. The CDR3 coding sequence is TGCGCCAGCAGCCAAGGGGACAACTATGGCTACACCTTC. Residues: CASSQGDNYGYTF.

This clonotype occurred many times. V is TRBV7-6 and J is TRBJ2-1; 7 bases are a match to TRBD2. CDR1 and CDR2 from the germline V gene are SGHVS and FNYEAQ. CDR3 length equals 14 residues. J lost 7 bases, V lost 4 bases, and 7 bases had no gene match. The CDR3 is CASSSRLARNEQFF. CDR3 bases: TGTGCCAGCAGCTCCCGACTAGCTCGAAATGAGCAGTTCTTC.

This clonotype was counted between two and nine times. CDR3 in amino acids: CASSFGAGGRQSPYEQYF. The CDR3 DNA follows: TGTGCCAGCAGCTTCGGAGCGGGGGGGCGGCAGTCCCCCTACGAGCAGTACTTC. The V and J genes are TRBV7-2 and TRBJ2-7; 10 bases map to TRBD2. The CDR3 contains 18 residues. In germline, CDR1 is SGHTA, CDR2 FQGNSA. V was pared by 3 bases and J by 2 bases, with 13 bases of the junction left unmatched. Full variable domain (outside the CDR3, taken from reference TRBV7-2 and TRBJ2-7): GAGVSQSPSNKVTEKGKDVELRCDPISGHTALYWYRQSLGQGLEFLIYFQGNSAPDKSGLPSDRFSAERTGGSVSTLTIQRTQQEDSAVYLCASSFGAGGRQSPYEQYFGPGTRLTVT.

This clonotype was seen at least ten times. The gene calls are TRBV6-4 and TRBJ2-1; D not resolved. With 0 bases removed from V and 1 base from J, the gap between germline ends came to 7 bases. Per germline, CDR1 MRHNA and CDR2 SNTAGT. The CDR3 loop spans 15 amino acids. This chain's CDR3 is CASSDSVASYNEQFF. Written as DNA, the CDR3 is TGTGCCAGCAGTGACTCGGTGGCTTCCTACAATGAGCAGTTCTTC.

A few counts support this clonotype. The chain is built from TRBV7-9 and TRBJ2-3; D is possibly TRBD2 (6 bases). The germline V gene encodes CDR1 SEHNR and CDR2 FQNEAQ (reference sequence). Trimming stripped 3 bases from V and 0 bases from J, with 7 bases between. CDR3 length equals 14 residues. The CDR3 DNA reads TGTGCCAGCAGCTTGGCGGGGAGCACAGATACGCAGTATTTT. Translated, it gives CASSLAGSTDTQYF.

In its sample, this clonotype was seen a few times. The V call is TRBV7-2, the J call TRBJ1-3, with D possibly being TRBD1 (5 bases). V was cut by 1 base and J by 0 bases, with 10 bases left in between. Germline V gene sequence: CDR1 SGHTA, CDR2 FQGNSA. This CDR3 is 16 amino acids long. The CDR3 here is CASSLGSGASGNTIYF. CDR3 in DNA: TGTGCCAGCAGCTTAGGATCCGGGGCCTCTGGAAACACCATATATTTT.

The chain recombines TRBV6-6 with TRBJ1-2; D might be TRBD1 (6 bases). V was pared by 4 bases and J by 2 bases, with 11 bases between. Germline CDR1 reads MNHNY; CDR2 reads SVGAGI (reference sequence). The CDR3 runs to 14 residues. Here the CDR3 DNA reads TGTGCCAGCAGTTTCCTCACAGGGAACTATGGCTACACCTTC. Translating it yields CASSFLTGNYGYTF.

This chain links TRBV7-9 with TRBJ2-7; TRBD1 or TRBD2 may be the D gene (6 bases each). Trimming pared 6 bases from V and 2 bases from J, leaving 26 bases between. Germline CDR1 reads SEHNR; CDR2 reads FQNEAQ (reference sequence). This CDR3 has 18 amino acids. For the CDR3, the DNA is TGTGCCAGCAGTCTAGGGTCCGGGGGCCTACAGAACCCCTACGAGCAGTACTTC. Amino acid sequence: CASSLGSGGLQNPYEQYF.

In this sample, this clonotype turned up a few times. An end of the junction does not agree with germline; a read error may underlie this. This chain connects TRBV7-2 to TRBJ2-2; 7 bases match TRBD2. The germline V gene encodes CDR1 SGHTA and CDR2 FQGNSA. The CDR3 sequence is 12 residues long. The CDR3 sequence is CVSSRTSWELFF. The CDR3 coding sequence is TGTGTCAGCAGCAGGACTAGTTGGGAGCTGTTTTTT. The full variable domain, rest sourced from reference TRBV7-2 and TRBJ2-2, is GAGVSQSPSNKVTEKGKDVELRCDPISGHTALYWYRQSLGQGLEFLIYFQGNSAPDKSGLPSDRFSAERTGGSVSTLTIQRTQQEDSAVYLCVSSRTSWELFFGEGSRLTVL.

CDR3 coding DNA: TGTGCCAGCAGTCGGGCGGGATATACGGACACCGGGGAGCTGTTTTTT. It codes for CASSRAGYTDTGELFF. V gene TRBV7-9 combines with J gene TRBJ2-2, with D possibly TRBD2 on 6 matching bases. The CDR3 has 16 amino acids. V shed 6 bases and J shed 3 bases, with 17 bases lying between them. Germline lookup yields CDR1 SEHNR and CDR2 FQNEAQ (reference sequence). Drawing the rest from reference TRBV7-9 and TRBJ2-2, the complete variable domain is DTGVSQNPRHKITKRGQNVTFRCDPISEHNRLYWYRQTLGQGPEFLTYFQNEAQLEKSRLLSDRFSAERPKGSFSTLEIQRTEQGDSAMYLCASSRAGYTDTGELFFGEGSRLTVL.

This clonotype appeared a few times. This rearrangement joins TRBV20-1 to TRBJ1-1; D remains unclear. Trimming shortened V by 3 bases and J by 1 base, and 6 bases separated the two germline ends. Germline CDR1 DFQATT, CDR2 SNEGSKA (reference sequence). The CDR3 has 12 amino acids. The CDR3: CSASRTNTEAFF. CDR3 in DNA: TGCAGTGCTAGCCGGACGAACACTGAAGCTTTCTTT.

CDR3 DNA sequence: TGCGCCAGCAGCCCCGCCGGGACAGGGAGGGCCTATGGCTACACCTTC. Its translation: CASSPAGTGRAYGYTF. The chain recombines TRBV5-1 with TRBJ1-2; TRBD1 matches 9 bases. The CDR3 sequence is 16 residues long. Trimming removed 4 bases from V and 4 bases from J; junction bases left unmatched: 11. The germline V gene encodes CDR1 SGHRS and CDR2 YFSETQ.

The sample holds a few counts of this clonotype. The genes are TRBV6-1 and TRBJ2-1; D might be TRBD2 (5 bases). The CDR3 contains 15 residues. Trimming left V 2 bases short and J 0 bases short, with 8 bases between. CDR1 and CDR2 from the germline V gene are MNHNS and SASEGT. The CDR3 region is CASSELASSYNEQFF. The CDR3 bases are TGTGCCAGCAGTGAATTAGCGAGCTCCTACAATGAGCAGTTCTTC.

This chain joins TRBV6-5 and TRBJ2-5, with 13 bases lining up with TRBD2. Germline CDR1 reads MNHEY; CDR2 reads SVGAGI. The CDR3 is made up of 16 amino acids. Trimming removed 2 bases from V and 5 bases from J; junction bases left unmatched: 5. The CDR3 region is CASSYATSGGSETQYF. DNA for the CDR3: TGTGCCAGCAGTTACGCGACTAGCGGGGGGTCGGAGACCCAGTACTTC.

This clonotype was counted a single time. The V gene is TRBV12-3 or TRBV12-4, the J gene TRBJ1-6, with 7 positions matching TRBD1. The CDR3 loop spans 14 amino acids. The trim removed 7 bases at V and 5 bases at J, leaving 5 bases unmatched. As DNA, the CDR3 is TGTGCCAGCACTTCGGGACAGAATAATTCACCCCTCCACTTT. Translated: CASTSGQNNSPLHF.

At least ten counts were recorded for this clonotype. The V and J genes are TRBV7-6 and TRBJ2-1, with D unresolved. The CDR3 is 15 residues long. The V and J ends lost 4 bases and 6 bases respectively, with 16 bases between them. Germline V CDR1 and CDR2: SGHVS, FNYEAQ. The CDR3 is CASSSPRMGGNEQFF. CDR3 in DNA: TGTGCCAGCAGCTCTCCAAGGATGGGTGGCAATGAGCAGTTCTTC.

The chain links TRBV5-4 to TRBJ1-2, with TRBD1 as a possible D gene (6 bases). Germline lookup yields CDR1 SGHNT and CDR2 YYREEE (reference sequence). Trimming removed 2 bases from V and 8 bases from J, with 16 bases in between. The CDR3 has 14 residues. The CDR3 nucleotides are TGTGCCAGCAGCTTTCAGTCAGGGGAGAGAGGCTACACCTTC. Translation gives CASSFQSGERGYTF.

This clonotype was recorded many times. The CDR3 nucleotides read TGCAGTGCTAGAGCGGGGCTAGCGGGGGGGCCGGTCTCCACAGATACGCAGTATTTT. Its protein product is CSARAGLAGGPVSTDTQYF. The chain has TRBV20-1 and TRBJ2-3; 12 bases are shared with TRBD2. The CDR3 runs to 19 residues. Germline-derived CDR1 and CDR2 are DFQATT and SNEGSKA (reference sequence). The J segment lost 2 bases and the V segment lost 1 base, leaving 13 bases of the junction unmatched.